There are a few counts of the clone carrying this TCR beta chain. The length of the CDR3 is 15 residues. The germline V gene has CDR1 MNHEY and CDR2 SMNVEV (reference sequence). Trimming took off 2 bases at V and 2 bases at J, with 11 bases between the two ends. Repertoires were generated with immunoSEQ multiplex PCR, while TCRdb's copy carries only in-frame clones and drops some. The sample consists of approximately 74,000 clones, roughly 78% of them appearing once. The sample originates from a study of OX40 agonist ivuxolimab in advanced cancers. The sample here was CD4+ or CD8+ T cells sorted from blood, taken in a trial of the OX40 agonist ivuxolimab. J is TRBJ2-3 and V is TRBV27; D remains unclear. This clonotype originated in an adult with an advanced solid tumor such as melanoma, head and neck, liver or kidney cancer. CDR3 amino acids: CASSLAPLNTDTQYF. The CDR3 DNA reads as TGTGCCAGCAGTTTAGCTCCCCTTAACACAGATACGCAGTATTTT.